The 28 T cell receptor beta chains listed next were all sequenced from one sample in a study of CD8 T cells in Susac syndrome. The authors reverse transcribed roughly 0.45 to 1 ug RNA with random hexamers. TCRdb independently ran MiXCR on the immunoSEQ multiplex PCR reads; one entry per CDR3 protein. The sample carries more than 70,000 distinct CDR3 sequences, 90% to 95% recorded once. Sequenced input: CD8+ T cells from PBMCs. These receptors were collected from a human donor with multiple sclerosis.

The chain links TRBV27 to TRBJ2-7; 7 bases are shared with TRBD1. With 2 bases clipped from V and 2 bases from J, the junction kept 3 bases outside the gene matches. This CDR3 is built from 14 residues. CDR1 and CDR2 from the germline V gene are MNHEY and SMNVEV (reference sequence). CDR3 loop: CASSLRTGTYEQYF. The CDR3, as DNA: TGTGCCAGCAGTTTACGGACAGGTACCTACGAGCAGTACTTC.

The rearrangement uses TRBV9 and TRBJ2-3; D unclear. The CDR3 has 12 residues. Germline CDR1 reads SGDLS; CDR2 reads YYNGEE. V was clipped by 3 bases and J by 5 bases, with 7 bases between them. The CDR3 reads CASSAFIDTQYF. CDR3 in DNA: TGTGCCAGCAGCGCATTCATAGATACGCAGTATTTT.

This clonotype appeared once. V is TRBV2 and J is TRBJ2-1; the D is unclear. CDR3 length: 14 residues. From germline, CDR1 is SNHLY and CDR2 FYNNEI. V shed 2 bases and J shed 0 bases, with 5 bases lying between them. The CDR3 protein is CASSETASYNEQFF. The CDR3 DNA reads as TGTGCCAGCAGTGAAACAGCCTCCTACAATGAGCAGTTCTTC. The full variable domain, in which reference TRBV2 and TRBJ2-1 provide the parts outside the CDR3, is EPEVTQTPSHQVTQMGQEVILRCVPISNHLYFYWYRQILGQKVEFLVSFYNNEISEKSEIFDDQFSVERPDGSNFTLKIRSTKLEDSAMYFCASSETASYNEQFFGPGTRLTVL.

The CDR3 spells CASSLVRGWGGTDTQYF. Here the CDR3 DNA reads TGTGCCAGCAGCTTAGTGCGCGGGTGGGGCGGCACAGATACGCAGTATTTT. V and J are TRBV7-8 and TRBJ2-3; either TRBD1 or TRBD2 may fit D (5 bases each). CDR1 is SGHVS and CDR2 is FQNEAQ in the germline V gene. This CDR3 spans 17 amino acids. Trimming left V 1 base short and J 1 base short, with 15 bases between.

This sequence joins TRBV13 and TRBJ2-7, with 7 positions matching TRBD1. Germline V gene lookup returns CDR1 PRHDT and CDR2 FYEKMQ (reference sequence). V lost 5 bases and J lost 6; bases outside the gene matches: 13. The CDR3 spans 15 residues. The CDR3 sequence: CASSPLGGQSLEQYF. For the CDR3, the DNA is TGTGCCAGCAGCCCCCTAGGGGGACAGTCCCTCGAGCAGTACTTC.

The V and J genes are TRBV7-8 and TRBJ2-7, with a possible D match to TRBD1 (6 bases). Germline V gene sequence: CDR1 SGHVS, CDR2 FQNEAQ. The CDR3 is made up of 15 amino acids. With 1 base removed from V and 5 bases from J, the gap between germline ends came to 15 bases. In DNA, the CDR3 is TGTGCCAGCAGCTTAGTCTCAGGGGTGGCCGACGAGCAGTACTTC. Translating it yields CASSLVSGVADEQYF.

CDR3 sequence (DNA): TGTGCCAGCAGAGATACTAGCGGGAGGGCCCCACCCACCGGGGAGCTGTTTTTT. Amino acids: CASRDTSGRAPPTGELFF. This rearrangement joins TRBV6-1 to TRBJ2-2; 13 bases map to TRBD2. This CDR3 spans 18 amino acids. Per germline, CDR1 MNHNS and CDR2 SASEGT. J was trimmed by 4 bases and V by 6 bases; bases with no gene match: 11.

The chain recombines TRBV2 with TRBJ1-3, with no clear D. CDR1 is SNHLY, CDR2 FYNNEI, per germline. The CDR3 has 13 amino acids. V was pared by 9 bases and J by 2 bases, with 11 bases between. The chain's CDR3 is CARVLNPGNTIYF. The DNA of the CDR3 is TGTGCCAGAGTGCTAAACCCTGGAAACACCATATATTTT. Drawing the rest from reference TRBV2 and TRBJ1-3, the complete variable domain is EPEVTQTPSHQVTQMGQEVILRCVPISNHLYFYWYRQILGQKVEFLVSFYNNEISEKSEIFDDQFSVERPDGSNFTLKIRSTKLEDSAMYFCARVLNPGNTIYFGEGSWLTVV.

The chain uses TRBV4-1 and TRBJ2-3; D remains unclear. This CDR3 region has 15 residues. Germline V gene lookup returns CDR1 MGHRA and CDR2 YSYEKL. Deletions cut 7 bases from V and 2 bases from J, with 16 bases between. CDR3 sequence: CASTSGWDFTDTQYF. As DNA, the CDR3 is TGCGCCAGCACCTCGGGTTGGGATTTCACAGATACGCAGTATTTT.

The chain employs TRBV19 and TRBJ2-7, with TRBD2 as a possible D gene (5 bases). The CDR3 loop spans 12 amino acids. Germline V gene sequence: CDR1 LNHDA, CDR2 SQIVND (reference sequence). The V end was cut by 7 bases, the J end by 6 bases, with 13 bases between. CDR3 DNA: TGTGCCAGTAATGGTCTAGGAGGCGAGCAGTACTTC. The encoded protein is CASNGLGGEQYF.

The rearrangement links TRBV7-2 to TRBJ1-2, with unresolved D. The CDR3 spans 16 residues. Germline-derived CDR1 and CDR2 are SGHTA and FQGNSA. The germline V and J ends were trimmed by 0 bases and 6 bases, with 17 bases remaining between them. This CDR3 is CASSLAASRPIHGYTF. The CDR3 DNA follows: TGTGCCAGCAGCTTAGCGGCTAGCAGGCCCATTCATGGCTACACCTTC.

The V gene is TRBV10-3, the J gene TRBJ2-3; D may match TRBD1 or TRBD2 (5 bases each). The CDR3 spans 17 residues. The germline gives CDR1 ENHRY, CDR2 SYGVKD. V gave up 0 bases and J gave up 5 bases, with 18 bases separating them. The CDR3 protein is CAISESGPGQAVDTQYF. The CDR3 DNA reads TGTGCCATCAGTGAGTCGGGGCCGGGGCAGGCGGTAGATACGCAGTATTTT.

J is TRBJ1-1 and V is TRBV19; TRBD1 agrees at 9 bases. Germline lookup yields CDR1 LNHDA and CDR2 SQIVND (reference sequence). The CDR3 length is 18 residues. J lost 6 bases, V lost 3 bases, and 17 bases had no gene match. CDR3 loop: CASSMAYRDRVLGPEAFF. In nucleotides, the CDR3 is TGTGCCAGTAGTATGGCCTACCGGGACAGGGTACTTGGCCCTGAAGCTTTCTTT.

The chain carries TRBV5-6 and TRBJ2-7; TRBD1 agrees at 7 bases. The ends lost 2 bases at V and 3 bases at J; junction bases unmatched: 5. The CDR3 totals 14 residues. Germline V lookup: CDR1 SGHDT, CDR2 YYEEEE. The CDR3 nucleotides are TGTGCCAGCAGCTTAGGGGGCGCAGACTACGAGCAGTACTTC. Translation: CASSLGGADYEQYF. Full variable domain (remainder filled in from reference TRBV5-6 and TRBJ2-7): DAGVTQSPTHLIKTRGQQVTLRCSPKSGHDTVSWYQQALGQGPQFIFQYYEEEERQRGNFPDRFSGHQFPNYSSELNVNALLLGDSALYLCASSLGGADYEQYFGPGTRLTVT.

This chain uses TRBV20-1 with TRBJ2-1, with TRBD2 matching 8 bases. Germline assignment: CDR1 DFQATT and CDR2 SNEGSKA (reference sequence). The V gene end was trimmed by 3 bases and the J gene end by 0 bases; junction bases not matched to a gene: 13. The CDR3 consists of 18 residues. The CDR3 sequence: CSASWPSGYPISYNEQFF. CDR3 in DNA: TGCAGTGCTAGCTGGCCTAGCGGGTATCCAATCTCCTACAATGAGCAGTTCTTC.

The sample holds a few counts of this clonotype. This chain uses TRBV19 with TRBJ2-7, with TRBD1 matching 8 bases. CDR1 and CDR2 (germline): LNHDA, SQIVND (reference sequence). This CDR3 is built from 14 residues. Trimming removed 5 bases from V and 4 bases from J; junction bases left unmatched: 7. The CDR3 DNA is TGTGCCAGTAGTGGACAGGGATCCTCGTACGAGCAGTACTTC. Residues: CASSGQGSSYEQYF.

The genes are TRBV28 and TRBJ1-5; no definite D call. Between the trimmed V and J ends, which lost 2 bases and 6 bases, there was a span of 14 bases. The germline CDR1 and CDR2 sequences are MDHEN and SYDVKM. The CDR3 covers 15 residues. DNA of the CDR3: TGTGCCAGCAGTTTAGAACTGGGGAAGTCTCAGCCCCAGCATTTT. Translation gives CASSLELGKSQPQHF.

CDR3 coding DNA: TGTGCCAGCGCAACCCGGGACTTCAGTAGCACAGATACGCAGTATTTT. It specifies CASATRDFSSTDTQYF. The rearrangement links TRBV2 to TRBJ2-3; tentatively, D is TRBD2 (6 bases). In germline, CDR1 is SNHLY, CDR2 FYNNEI. CDR3 size: 16 residues. V lost 8 bases to trimming and J lost 0 bases, with 18 bases between them.

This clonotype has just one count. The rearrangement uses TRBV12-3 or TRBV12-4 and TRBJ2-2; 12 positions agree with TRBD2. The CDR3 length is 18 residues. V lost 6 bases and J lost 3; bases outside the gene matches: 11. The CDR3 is CASRLAGGLIHYTGELFF. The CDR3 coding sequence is TGTGCCAGCAGACTAGCGGGGGGCCTAATCCATTACACCGGGGAGCTGTTTTTT.

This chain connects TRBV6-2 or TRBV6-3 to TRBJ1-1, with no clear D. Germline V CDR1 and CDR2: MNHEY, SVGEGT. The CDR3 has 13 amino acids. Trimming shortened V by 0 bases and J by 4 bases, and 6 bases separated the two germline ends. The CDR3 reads CASSYSYTTEAFF. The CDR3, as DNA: TGTGCCAGCAGTTACTCGTATACCACTGAAGCTTTCTTT.

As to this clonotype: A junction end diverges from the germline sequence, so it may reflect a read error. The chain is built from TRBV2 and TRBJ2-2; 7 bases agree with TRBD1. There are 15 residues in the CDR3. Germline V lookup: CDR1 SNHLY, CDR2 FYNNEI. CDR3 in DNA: TGTGCCAGCAGGGAAGGGACAGCCGAATCCGGGGAGCTGTTTTTT. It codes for CASREGTAESGELFF.

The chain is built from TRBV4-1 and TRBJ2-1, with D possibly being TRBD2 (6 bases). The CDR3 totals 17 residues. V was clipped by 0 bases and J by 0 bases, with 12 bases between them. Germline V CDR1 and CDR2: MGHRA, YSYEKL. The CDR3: CASSQDSRERSYNEQFF. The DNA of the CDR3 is TGCGCCAGCAGCCAAGACTCCCGGGAGCGCTCCTACAATGAGCAGTTCTTC.

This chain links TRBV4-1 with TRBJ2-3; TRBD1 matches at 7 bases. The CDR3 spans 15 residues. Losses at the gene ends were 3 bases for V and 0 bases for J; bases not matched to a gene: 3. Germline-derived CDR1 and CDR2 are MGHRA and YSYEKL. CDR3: CASSQTGPSTDTQYF. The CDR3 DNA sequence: TGCGCCAGCAGCCAGACAGGGCCTAGCACAGATACGCAGTATTTT.

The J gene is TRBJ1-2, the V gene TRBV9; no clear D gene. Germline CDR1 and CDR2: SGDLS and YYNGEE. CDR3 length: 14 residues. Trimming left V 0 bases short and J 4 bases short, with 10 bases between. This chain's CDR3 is CASSVGDGFYGYTF. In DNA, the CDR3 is TGTGCCAGCAGCGTAGGAGACGGGTTCTATGGCTACACCTTC.

The CDR3 bases are TGTGCCAGCAGCCAAGGGGGAGAACTGTTTTTT. It codes for CASSQGGELFF. The chain joins TRBV14 to TRBJ1-4, with D unclear. Trimming left V 1 base short and J 12 bases short, with 6 bases between. Germline values: CDR1 SGHDN, CDR2 FVKESK. CDR3 length equals 11 residues.

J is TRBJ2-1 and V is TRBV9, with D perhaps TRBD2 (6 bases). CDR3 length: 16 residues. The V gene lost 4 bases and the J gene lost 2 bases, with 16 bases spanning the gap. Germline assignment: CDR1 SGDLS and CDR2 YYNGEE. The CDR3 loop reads CASSPRVADPYNEQFF. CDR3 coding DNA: TGTGCCAGCAGCCCCAGAGTAGCGGACCCCTACAATGAGCAGTTCTTC.

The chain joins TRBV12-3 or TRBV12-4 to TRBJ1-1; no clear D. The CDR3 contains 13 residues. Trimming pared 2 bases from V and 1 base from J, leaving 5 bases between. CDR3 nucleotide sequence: TGTGCCAGCAGTTTACCCCCGAACACTGAAGCTTTCTTT. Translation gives CASSLPPNTEAFF.

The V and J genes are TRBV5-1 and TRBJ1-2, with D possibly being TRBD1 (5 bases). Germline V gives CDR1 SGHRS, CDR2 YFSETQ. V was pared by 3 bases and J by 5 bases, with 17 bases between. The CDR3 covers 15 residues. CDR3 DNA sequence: TGCGCCAGCAGCTGGTTGGACAAGGGGACTTATGGCTACACCTTC. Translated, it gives CASSWLDKGTYGYTF. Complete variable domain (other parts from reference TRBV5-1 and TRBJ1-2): KAGVTQTPRYLIKTRGQQVTLSCSPISGHRSVSWYQQTPGQGLQFLFEYFSETQRNKGNFPGRFSGRQFSNSRSEMNVSTLELGDSALYLCASSWLDKGTYGYTFGSGTRLTVV.